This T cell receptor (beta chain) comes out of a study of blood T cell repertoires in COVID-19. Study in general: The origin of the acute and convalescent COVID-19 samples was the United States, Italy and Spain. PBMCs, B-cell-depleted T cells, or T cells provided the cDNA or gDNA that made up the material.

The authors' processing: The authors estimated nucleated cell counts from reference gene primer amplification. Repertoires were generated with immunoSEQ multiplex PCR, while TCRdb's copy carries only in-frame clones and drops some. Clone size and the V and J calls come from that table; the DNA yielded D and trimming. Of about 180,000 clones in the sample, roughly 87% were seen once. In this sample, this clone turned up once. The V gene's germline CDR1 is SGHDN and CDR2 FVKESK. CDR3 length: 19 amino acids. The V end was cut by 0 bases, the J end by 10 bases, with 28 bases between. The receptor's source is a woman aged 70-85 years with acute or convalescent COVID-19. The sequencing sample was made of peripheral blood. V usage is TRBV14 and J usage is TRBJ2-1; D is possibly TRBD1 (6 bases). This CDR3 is CASSQDIPIFSTGYEEQFF. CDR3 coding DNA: TGTGCCAGCAGCCAAGATATCCCTATTTTTTCTACAGGGTATGAGGAGCAGTTCTTC.